The clone carrying this TCR beta chain was picked up many times. The repertoire was sequenced with immunoSEQ multiplex PCR; TCRdb's copy has only in-frame clones and lacks some. The sample includes approximately 340,000 clones, about 91% of them seen just once. The source of the sample is a study of blood T cell repertoires in COVID-19. The material sequenced was peripheral blood. The sequence was collected from a man aged 30 to 45 with COVID-19, enrolled during active disease.

CDR3 sequence (DNA): TGTGCCAGCAGTCGACAGGGGGGGAATGAAAAACTGTTTTTT. Protein sequence: CASSRQGGNEKLFF. V is TRBV7-2 and J is TRBJ1-4; 9 bases match TRBD1. The CDR3 length is 14 residues. With V trimmed by 6 bases and J by 5 bases, 4 bases remained unmatched. Per germline, CDR1 SGHTA and CDR2 FQGNSA.